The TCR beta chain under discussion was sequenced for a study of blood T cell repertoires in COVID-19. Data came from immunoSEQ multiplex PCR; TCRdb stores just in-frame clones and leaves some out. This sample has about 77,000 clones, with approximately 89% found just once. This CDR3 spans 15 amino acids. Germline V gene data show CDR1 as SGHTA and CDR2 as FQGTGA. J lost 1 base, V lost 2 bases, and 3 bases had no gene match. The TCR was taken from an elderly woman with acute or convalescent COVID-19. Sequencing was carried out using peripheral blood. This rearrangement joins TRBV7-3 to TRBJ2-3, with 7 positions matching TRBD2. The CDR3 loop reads CASSLGLAGTDTQYF. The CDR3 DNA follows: TGTGCCAGCAGCTTAGGGCTAGCGGGCACAGATACGCAGTATTTT.